One sample yielded the 8 T cell receptor beta chains listed below, sequenced in a study of patients and donors after allogeneic stem cell transplantation. Each CDR3 protein is one row after TCRdb ran MiXCR on the RT-PCR reads. The table records hundreds of thousands of distinct CDR3 sequences, 16% of them present only once. Specimen: blood, either unsorted or a sorted T cell fraction (not recorded which). The receptors come from a human donor who was either an allogeneic HSCT recipient or a stem cell or donor lymphocyte infusion donor (not recorded which). It is not recorded whose cells these are; they may come from a transplant donor.

As for this clonotype: Being one base from a much bigger clone, this may be a read error. V usage is TRBV9 and J usage is TRBJ1-2; 7 bases line up with TRBD1. Germline lookup yields CDR1 SGDLS and CDR2 YYNGEE. The CDR3 runs 13 residues. The trim removed 2 bases at V and 10 bases at J, leaving 8 bases unmatched. The CDR3 nucleotides are TGTGCCAGCAGCGTTGACAGGGCTGAGGACTACACCTTC. Protein: CASSVDRAEDYTF. Supplemented by reference TRBV9 and TRBJ1-2, the full variable domain reads DSGVTQTPKHLITATGQRVTLRCSPRSGDLSVYWYQQSLDQGLQFLIQYYNGEERAKGNILERFSAQQFPDLHSELNLSSLELGDSALYFCASSVDRAEDYTFGSGTRLTVV.

V gene TRBV5-1 combines with J gene TRBJ2-7; D is unclear. This CDR3 spans 14 amino acids. The germline V and J ends were trimmed by 0 bases and 2 bases, with 9 bases remaining between them. CDR1 is SGHRS and CDR2 is YFSETQ in the germline V gene. The CDR3 is CASSLERSPYEQYF. In DNA form, the CDR3 reads TGCGCCAGCAGCTTGGAACGTTCCCCCTACGAGCAGTACTTC.

The chain carries TRBV5-1 and TRBJ2-7; 11 nucleotides match TRBD2. The trim removed 2 bases at V and 7 bases at J, leaving 8 bases unmatched. Germline loops: CDR1 SGHRS, CDR2 YFSETQ. The CDR3 loop spans 15 amino acids. CDR3: CASSFLAGGSLEQYF. Written as DNA, the CDR3 is TGCGCCAGCAGCTTTCTAGCGGGAGGTTCCTTGGAGCAGTACTTC.

V and J are TRBV21-1 and TRBJ2-2; the D call in the table, TRBD1, was not verified against the DNA. TRBV21-1 is a known pseudogene. The CDR3 consists of 17 residues. This CDR3 reads CASSKARGGGGTGELFF. CDR3 nucleotides: TGTGCCAGCAGCAAAGCGCGGGGCGGGGGAGGCACCGGGGAGCTTTTTTTT.

V gene TRBV7-9 combines with J gene TRBJ2-3, with 10 positions matching TRBD2. V gave up 3 bases and J gave up 3 bases; unmatched junction bases: 3. The germline V gene has CDR1 SEHNR and CDR2 FQNEAQ (reference sequence). This CDR3 contains 15 residues. The CDR3 sequence is CASSFNSGGTDTQYF. The CDR3 bases are TGTGCCAGCAGCTTCAATAGCGGGGGGACAGATACGCAGTATTTT.

This clonotype came up a few times. The chain couples TRBV24-1 to TRBJ1-5, with 8 bases that match TRBD1. The V segment lost 9 bases and the J segment 7 bases; nucleotides outside the gene matches: 13. CDR1 and CDR2 from the germline V gene are KGHDR and SFDVKD. The CDR3 sequence is 15 residues long. CDR3 residues: CATQSTGGRNQPQHF. DNA for the CDR3: TGTGCCACCCAATCCACAGGGGGAAGAAACCAGCCCCAGCATTTT.

This clonotype was found a few times. V is TRBV7-9 and J is TRBJ2-3; possibly TRBD1 for D (5 bases). From germline, CDR1 is SEHNR and CDR2 FQNEAQ (reference sequence). The length of the CDR3 is 17 residues. The V gene lost 5 bases and the J gene lost 0 bases, with 18 bases spanning the gap. The CDR3 spells CASSPELRTLSTDTQYF. CDR3 bases: TGTGCCAGCAGCCCCGAGCTGAGGACACTCAGCACAGATACGCAGTATTTT.

V and J are TRBV5-1 and TRBJ2-1, with no clear D. Germline-derived CDR1 and CDR2 are SGHRS and YFSETQ. The CDR3 is 15 amino acids. Trimming stripped 0 bases from V and 7 bases from J, with 14 bases between. CDR3 in DNA: TGCGCCAGCAGCTTGGGCCCTTGGGTGAAGAATGAGCAGTTCTTC. It yields the protein CASSLGPWVKNEQFF.